Sequencing of this T cell receptor beta chain was carried out in a study of shared clonotypes between healthy human individuals. A note on this clone: A far larger clone is off by one base, so a read error is likely.

The CDR3 totals 16 residues. Germline CDR1 is SGHRS and CDR2 is YFSETQ. Clones were read by immunoSEQ multiplex PCR, and TCRdb kept only the in-frame ones, dropping some. The sample has around 980,000 clones, 70% to 80% seen once. The chain has TRBV5-1 and TRBJ1-3; a weak D match, TRBD1 (6 bases). The TCR comes from a man between 18 and 29 years old in good health. Some clones in this sample may be carry-over from other donors' samples. Sequences were obtained from memory CD4+ T cells from PBMCs. Stated subset: CD45RA-negative fraction. The CDR3 region is CAGSLATGVRGNTIYF. The CDR3, as DNA: TGCGCCGGCAGCTTGGCGACAGGAGTGCGTGGAAACACCATATATTTT.